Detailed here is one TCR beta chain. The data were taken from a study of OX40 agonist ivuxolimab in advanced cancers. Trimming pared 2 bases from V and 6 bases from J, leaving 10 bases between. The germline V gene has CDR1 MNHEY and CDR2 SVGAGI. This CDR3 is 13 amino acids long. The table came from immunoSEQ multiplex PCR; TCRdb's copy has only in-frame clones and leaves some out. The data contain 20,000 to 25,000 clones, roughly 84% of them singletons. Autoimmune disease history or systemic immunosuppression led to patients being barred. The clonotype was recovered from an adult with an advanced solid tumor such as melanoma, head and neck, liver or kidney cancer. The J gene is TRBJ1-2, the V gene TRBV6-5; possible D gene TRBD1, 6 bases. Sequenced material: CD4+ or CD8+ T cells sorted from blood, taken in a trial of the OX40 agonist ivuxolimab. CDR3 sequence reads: CASSYPGADGYTF. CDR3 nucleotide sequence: TGTGCCAGCAGTTACCCGGGGGCTGATGGCTACACCTTC.